Included here is one TCR beta chain sequence, with context. This record comes from a study of blood T cell repertoires in COVID-19. Study-level information: The United States, Italy and Spain were the sources of the acute and convalescent COVID-19 samples.

Per the study methods: Estimation of nucleated cell counts was performed using reference gene primer amplification. Libraries were prepared by immunoSEQ multiplex PCR; TCRdb keeps only in-frame clonotypes and omits some of them. D and trimming were read from the DNA, whereas the V and J calls and clone size are those reported in that table. The sample includes tens of thousands of clones, 88% of them seen just once. Unmatched junction bases numbered 10, after V lost 6 bases and J lost 5 bases. CDR1 is MDHEN and CDR2 is SYDVKM in the germline V gene. CDR3 size: 15 residues. The sequencing sample was made of peripheral blood. The source of this sequence is a human donor in a cohort sampled during active COVID-19. The rearrangement joins TRBV28 to TRBJ2-3; 8 positions agree with TRBD2. The CDR3 DNA reads as TGTGCCAGCAGCTCCGGCGGGAGGTTGGTAGATACGCAGTATTTT. Protein: CASSSGGRLVDTQYF.